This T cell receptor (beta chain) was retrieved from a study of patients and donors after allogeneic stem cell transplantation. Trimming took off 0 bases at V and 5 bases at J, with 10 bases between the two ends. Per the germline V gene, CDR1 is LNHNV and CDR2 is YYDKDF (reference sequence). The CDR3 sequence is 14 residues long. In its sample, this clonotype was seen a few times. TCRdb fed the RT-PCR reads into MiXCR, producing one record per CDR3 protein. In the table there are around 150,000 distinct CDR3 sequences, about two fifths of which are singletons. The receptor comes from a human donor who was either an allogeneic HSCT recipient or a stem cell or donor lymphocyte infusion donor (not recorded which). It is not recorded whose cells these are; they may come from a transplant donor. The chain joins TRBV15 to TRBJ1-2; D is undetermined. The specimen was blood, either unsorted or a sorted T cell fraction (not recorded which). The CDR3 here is CATSRDPREYGYTF. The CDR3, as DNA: TGTGCCACCAGCAGAGATCCCAGAGAGTATGGCTACACCTTC.